Shown below are 12 T cell receptor beta chains from a single sample sequenced in a study of HIV-infected patients and healthy controls. cDNA was made from 500 ng RNA using alpha and beta constant primers. Separate chain-specific third strand synthesis with multiplexing indices produced the alpha and beta libraries. TCRdb recomputed calls from the 5' RACE reads with MiXCR, one row per CDR3 protein. The data show about 8,600 distinct CDR3 sequences, about 8.4% seen once. Follow-up blood was drawn about 14 weeks, roughly three months, after antiretroviral therapy began. No cell fractionation was done, so the repertoire covers all unsorted peripheral blood T cells. Sequencing used blood, obtained during antiretroviral therapy. Every receptor here comes from an adult with HIV infection.

By proportion, this clonotype is medium-sized. The rearrangement uses TRBV7-8 and TRBJ2-7, with TRBD2 identical over 8 bases. Trimming at V came to 5 bases and at J to 4 bases, leaving 10 bases not matched to a gene. Germline V lookup: CDR1 SGHVS, CDR2 FQNEAQ. There are 15 residues in the CDR3. CDR3: CASSATGTRGYEQYF. The DNA for the CDR3 is TGTGCCAGCAGCGCGACCGGGACTAGAGGTTACGAGCAGTACTTC.

This clonotype is judged medium-sized. The chain uses TRBV7-2 and TRBJ2-3; no clear D gene. Germline-derived CDR1 and CDR2 are SGHTA and FQGNSA. CDR3 length: 12 residues. Trimming pared 4 bases from V and 5 bases from J, leaving 7 bases between. In DNA form, the CDR3 reads TGTGCCAGCAGCTCCCCCAGAGATACGCAGTATTTT. Protein: CASSSPRDTQYF.

This clonotype was recorded at least ten times. The chain links TRBV7-2 to TRBJ2-7; 15 nucleotides line up with TRBD2. Germline V gene sequence: CDR1 SGHTA, CDR2 FQGNSA. The CDR3 sequence is 17 residues long. With 5 bases clipped from V and 5 bases from J, the junction kept 10 bases outside the gene matches. CDR3 in DNA: TGTGCCAGCAGCCTCGGACTAGCGGGAGGGCCGCTTAACGAGCAGTACTTC. It is translated as CASSLGLAGGPLNEQYF.

Within the sample, this clonotype is medium-sized. The chain has TRBV28 and TRBJ2-3; 8 bases agree with TRBD1. The V segment lost 7 bases and the J segment 1 base; nucleotides outside the gene matches: 10. Germline CDR1 and CDR2: MDHEN and SYDVKM. This CDR3 is built from 16 residues. CDR3 DNA sequence: TGTGCCAGCACCTTGAACGCGGGACAGGGCACAGATACGCAGTATTTT. It is translated as CASTLNAGQGTDTQYF.

This clonotype was detected ten times or more. J is TRBJ1-3 and V is TRBV5-8; D uncertain. The CDR3 is made up of 15 amino acids. Trimming shortened V by 1 base and J by 0 bases, and 8 bases separated the two germline ends. Germline V gene sequence: CDR1 SGHTS, CDR2 YDEGEE. The CDR3 DNA reads TGTGCCAGCAGCTTGTACAGTCGCTCTGGAAACACCATATATTTT. Its protein is CASSLYSRSGNTIYF. Full variable domain (missing parts from reference TRBV5-8 and TRBJ1-3): EAGVTQSPTHLIKTRGQQATLRCSPISGHTSVYWYQQALGLGLQFLLWYDEGEERNRGNFPPRFSGRQFPNYSSELNVNALELEDSALYLCASSLYSRSGNTIYFGEGSWLTVV.

Within the sample, this clonotype is medium-sized. The genes are TRBV7-9 and TRBJ1-4; D possibly corresponds to TRBD1 (5 bases). With 3 bases removed from V and 7 bases from J, the gap between germline ends came to 12 bases. Germline CDR1 reads SEHNR; CDR2 reads FQNEAQ (reference sequence). The CDR3 runs to 14 residues. The CDR3 here is CASSFGDWGEKLFF. In DNA form, the CDR3 reads TGTGCCAGCAGCTTTGGGGACTGGGGTGAAAAACTGTTTTTT.

By proportion, this clonotype is large. The chain carries TRBV29-1 and TRBJ2-7; perhaps D is TRBD1 or TRBD2 (6 bases each). In germline, CDR1 is SQVTM, CDR2 ANQGSEA. V was pared by 4 bases and J by 8 bases, with 15 bases between. The CDR3 runs 12 residues. The CDR3: CSVASGASQQYF. CDR3 sequence (DNA): TGCAGCGTTGCGTCGGGGGCTAGCCAGCAGTACTTC.

This clonotype is classed as medium-sized (0.01 to 0.1%). This rearrangement joins TRBV28 to TRBJ2-3; 7 bases line up with TRBD2. This CDR3 is built from 13 residues. With 7 bases clipped from V and 4 bases from J, the junction kept 5 bases outside the gene matches. Germline lookup yields CDR1 MDHEN and CDR2 SYDVKM. CDR3 sequence: CASKLGGADTQYF. CDR3 coding DNA: TGTGCCAGCAAGCTGGGAGGGGCAGATACGCAGTATTTT.

By frequency in the sample, this clonotype is medium-sized (0.01 to 0.1%). The CDR3 spells CASSIDETLSGGPYLEQFF. Here the CDR3 DNA reads TGTGCCAGTAGTATAGATGAGACCCTCAGCGGGGGACCCTACCTAGAGCAGTTCTTC. This sequence joins TRBV19 and TRBJ2-1, with 8 bases lining up with TRBD2. The CDR3 contains 19 residues. CDR1 is LNHDA and CDR2 is SQIVND in the germline V gene (reference sequence). Losses at the gene ends were 0 bases for V and 10 bases for J; bases not matched to a gene: 20.

By sample share, this clonotype is medium-sized (0.01 to 0.1%). The chain employs TRBV29-1 and TRBJ1-2; D not resolved. The CDR3 totals 12 residues. Trimming shortened V by 3 bases and J by 6 bases, and 11 bases separated the two germline ends. Germline CDR1 is SQVTM and CDR2 is ANQGSEA. CDR3 residues: CSVDRSHNGYTF. The CDR3 DNA is TGCAGCGTTGACAGGTCCCATAATGGCTACACCTTC.

In this sample, this clonotype turned up many times. The CDR3 DNA follows: TGCGCCAGCAGCCAGAAATCCGGGACAGCACAAGAGACCCAGTACTTC. It codes for CASSQKSGTAQETQYF. V gene TRBV4-3 combines with J gene TRBJ2-5, with 7 positions matching TRBD1. The CDR3 runs 16 residues. Germline V gives CDR1 LGHNA, CDR2 YSLEER. J gave up 2 bases and V 3 bases, and 9 bases lay outside the gene matches.

This clonotype qualifies as medium-sized (0.01 to 0.1%). The V call is TRBV5-1, the J call TRBJ2-7, with TRBD1 matching over 8 bases. Trimming cost V 4 bases and J 6 bases; bases outside gene matches: 15. Germline-derived CDR1 and CDR2 are SGHRS and YFSETQ. The CDR3 totals 16 residues. For the CDR3, the DNA is TGCGCCAGCAGCCTGGGACCTCCGCCGACAGGGGTCGAGCAGTACTTC. Translation: CASSLGPPPTGVEQYF.